The clone carrying this T cell receptor beta chain has only a few counts. The data originate from a study of CD8 T cells in ankylosing spondylitis. Trimming left V 5 bases short and J 8 bases short, with 12 bases between. The CDR3 runs to 12 residues. Libraries of TCR beta came from quantitative 5'-RACE with molecular barcodes. TCRdb reprocessed the 5' RACE reads via MiXCR and lists one record per CDR3 protein. The profile shows approximately 290,000 distinct CDR3 sequences, less than 25% of them singletons. The chain carries TRBV12-3 or TRBV12-4 and TRBJ1-2; D remains unclear. The sequenced sample consisted of blood, either unsorted or a sorted T cell fraction (not recorded which). This sequence was found in a female donor with ankylosing spondylitis or in good health (not recorded which). The CDR3 nucleotides are TGTGCCAGCAGTCCCTTTCCCGGGGGCTACACCTTC. Residues: CASSPFPGGYTF.